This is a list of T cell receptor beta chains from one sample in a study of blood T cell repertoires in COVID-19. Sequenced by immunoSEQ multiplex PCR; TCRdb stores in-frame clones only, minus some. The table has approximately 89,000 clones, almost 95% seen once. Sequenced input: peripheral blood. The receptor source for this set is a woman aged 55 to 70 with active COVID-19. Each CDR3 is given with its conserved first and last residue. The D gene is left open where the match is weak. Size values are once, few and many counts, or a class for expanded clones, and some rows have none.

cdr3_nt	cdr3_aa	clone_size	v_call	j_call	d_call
TGCGCCAGCAGCCAAGAACCGGGACAGGGGGCGTCGGGTGAAAAACTGTTTTTT	CASSQEPGQGASGEKLFF	.	TRBV4-1	TRBJ1-4	TRBD1
TGCGCCAGCAGCCAAGATTACAGCGGATTTCAGCCCCAGCATTTT	CASSQDYSGFQPQHF	.	TRBV4-3	TRBJ1-5	.
TGTGCCACCAGTGATTTGGGAGGGGGCCCCGGCACAGATACGCAGTATTTT	CATSDLGGGPGTDTQYF	.	TRBV24-1	TRBJ2-3	.
TGTGCCAGCAGCTTAAGCGGACAGGGGGGGAACACTGAAGCTTTCTTT	CASSLSGQGGNTEAFF	.	TRBV11-3	TRBJ1-1	TRBD1
TGTGCCAGCAGCAGGGTCAAAGATAGTCCTAATAGCAATCAGCCCCAGCATTTT	CASSRVKDSPNSNQPQHF	.	TRBV2	TRBJ1-5	.
TGTGCCAGCAGCCAAGACCACAACGGGGGGCGGGAGCAGTACTTC	CASSQDHNGGREQYF	.	TRBV3-1/TRBV3-2	TRBJ2-7	.
TGTGCCAGCAGTTACTCCACAGGGCAGTTCTTC	CASSYSTGQFF	once	TRBV6-5	TRBJ2-1	.
TGTGCCAGCAGCTCCCGTTTGACTAGCGGGGGGAGCACCCCCCCACTCTTC	CASSSRLTSGGSTPPLF	.	TRBV14	TRBJ2-1	TRBD2
TGTGCCTGGAAGGGTGACAGGGGTTACGAGCAGTACTTC	CAWKGDRGYEQYF	few	TRBV30	TRBJ2-7	TRBD1
TGTGCCAGCAGCTTAGTAGGGAGCAGGGAGCTGTTTTTT	CASSLVGSRELFF	.	TRBV11-3	TRBJ2-2	.
TGTGCCAGCAGTGAATCCTGGACAGGGGTCAATCAGCCCCAGCATTTT	CASSESWTGVNQPQHF	.	TRBV6-1	TRBJ1-5	TRBD1
TGTGCCAGCAGCCAAGACAGGGGTTGGAATCAGCCCCAGCATTTT	CASSQDRGWNQPQHF	.	TRBV3-1/TRBV3-2	TRBJ1-5	.
TGTGCCAGCAGTCCCGAGAGCGGGAGGGCCCTTCGAGGGAACGAGCAGTACTTC	CASSPESGRALRGNEQYF	once	TRBV27	TRBJ2-7	TRBD2
TGTGCCAGCAGCAGCAAGCGCGGGAGAGTGAGCTACGAGCAGTACTTC	CASSSKRGRVSYEQYF	.	TRBV7-8	TRBJ2-7	TRBD2
TGTGCCAGCAGTACTGCCAGGGGGATAGACCAGCCCCAGCATTTT	CASSTARGIDQPQHF	.	TRBV27	TRBJ1-5	TRBD1
TGTGCCAGCAGAGGTGGGCAGCCTCCGTACAATGAGCAGTTCTTC	CASRGGQPPYNEQFF	.	TRBV6-5	TRBJ2-1	.
TGTGCCAGCAGCTTAGTGCAGGGAAGCTCCTATAATTCACCCCTCCACTTT	CASSLVQGSSYNSPLHF	.	TRBV11-2	TRBJ1-6	.
TGTGCCAGCAGCTTGGGTGGGGCAGGGGTCAATGAGCAGTTCTTC	CASSLGGAGVNEQFF	.	TRBV5-5	TRBJ2-1	.
TGTGCCAGCAGGGGGACTGATCCTCGGGGTACGCAGTATTTT	CASRGTDPRGTQYF	once	TRBV2	TRBJ2-3	.
TGCAGCGTTGAAGAAGGACAGGGGTTTGGCTATGGCTACACCTTC	CSVEEGQGFGYGYTF	.	TRBV29-1	TRBJ1-2	TRBD1
TGTGCCAGCAAGGTCCCCGAGGTTTGGCAGTTCTTC	CASKVPEVWQFF	once	TRBV2	TRBJ2-1	.
TGTGCCAGCAGCGTAGAGCCGAACACTGAAGCTTTCTTT	CASSVEPNTEAFF	.	TRBV9	TRBJ1-1	.
TGTGCCAGCAGCTTTGGGACACCTAACAATGAGCAGTTCTTC	CASSFGTPNNEQFF	.	TRBV7-9	TRBJ2-1	.
TGTGCCAGCAGCTTAGTCAGGGGATCCTACGAGCAGTACTTC	CASSLVRGSYEQYF	.	TRBV11-2	TRBJ2-7	.
TGTGCCAGCAGTTTACGAGCGGGGGGCCGATTAGGGATCCAAGAGACCCAGTACTTC	CASSLRAGGRLGIQETQYF	.	TRBV27	TRBJ2-5	TRBD2
TGCAGCGCGATGGACAGGGGACGAAACAATGAGCAGTTCTTC	CSAMDRGRNNEQFF	once	TRBV29-1	TRBJ2-1	TRBD1
TGTGCCAGCAGCTCCGTTCGGTCTAGCGGGGAAGGGAATGAGCAGTTCTTC	CASSSVRSSGEGNEQFF	.	TRBV11-2	TRBJ2-1	TRBD2
TGCAGCGTTGATCTCTCCTTACCAGATGAGCAGTTCTTC	CSVDLSLPDEQFF	.	TRBV29-1	TRBJ2-1	.
TGTGCCAGCAGCCAAGGGACAGGGGCCGTTGGGGAGCAGTTCTTC	CASSQGTGAVGEQFF	.	TRBV3-1/TRBV3-2	TRBJ2-1	TRBD1
TGTGCCAGCTCCTCCGGGGCGGAGGGCGGCAATGAGCAGTTCTTC	CASSSGAEGGNEQFF	once	TRBV18	TRBJ2-1	.
TGTGCCACCAGCAGAGGGACTACGGCAGATACGCAGTATTTT	CATSRGTTADTQYF	.	TRBV15	TRBJ2-3	.
TGTGCCAGCAGCAGAGGGGACAGGGGGCAGGCTAATGAAAAACTGTTTTTT	CASSRGDRGQANEKLFF	.	TRBV7-6	TRBJ1-4	TRBD1
TGTGCCAGCAGTAACGGAGTTATGCCCCAGCATTTT	CASSNGVMPQHF	once	TRBV12-3/TRBV12-4	TRBJ1-5	.
TGTGCCAGCAGCTTAGGCAGGGACTATGGCTACACCTTC	CASSLGRDYGYTF	.	TRBV7-2	TRBJ1-2	.
TGTGCCAGCCAAGACAGGGCCCCTAATGAAAAACTGTTTTTT	CASQDRAPNEKLFF	.	TRBV28	TRBJ1-4	TRBD1
TGTGCCAGCAGAAAACAGGGGGGGTTCCTCTATGGCTACACCTTC	CASRKQGGFLYGYTF	.	TRBV2	TRBJ1-2	TRBD1
TGTGCCAGCAGCTCCGACAGGCAAGAGACCCAGTACTTC	CASSSDRQETQYF	.	TRBV7-8	TRBJ2-5	.
TGTGCCAGCATCGACACCCCCAGCCCCTACGAGCAGTACTTC	CASIDTPSPYEQYF	.	TRBV28	TRBJ2-7	.
TGTGCCAGCAGCGTAGGCAGTGCAACTAATGAAAAACTGTTTTTT	CASSVGSATNEKLFF	.	TRBV9	TRBJ1-4	.
TGTGCCAGCAGCCCCCCGGCCGGTACAGAGCTAAGGAAAGCTTTCTTT	CASSPPAGTELRKAFF	.	TRBV28	TRBJ1-1	.
TGTGCCAGCACCCAGGGAAAATTGAACACTGAAGCTTTCTTT	CASTQGKLNTEAFF	.	TRBV6-5	TRBJ1-1	.
.	CASSFGPGGLSDTQYF	.	TRBV5-4	TRBJ2-3	.
TGTGCCAGCAGCACGACTAGCGGGACCTACAATGAGCAGTTCTTC	CASSTTSGTYNEQFF	.	TRBV7-3	TRBJ2-1	TRBD2
TGTGCCAGCAGCCCCGGGACAAGCCGAAAGGATGAGCAGTTCTTC	CASSPGTSRKDEQFF	.	TRBV5-8	TRBJ2-1	.
TGCGCCAGCAGCCAAGAGGGGCAGGAGTATCGGCCCCAGCATTTT	CASSQEGQEYRPQHF	.	TRBV4-1	TRBJ1-5	.
TGTGCCAGCACCCCCGGTAGGGGCGGTCGCACAGATACGCAGTATTTT	CASTPGRGGRTDTQYF	few	TRBV7-9	TRBJ2-3	.
TGTGCCAGCTCGCCACTTGACAAACGCCAAGAGACCCAGTACTTC	CASSPLDKRQETQYF	.	TRBV18	TRBJ2-5	.
TGCAGCGTGACTAGGGACAGTGGGGCCGATCAGCCCCAGCATTTT	CSVTRDSGADQPQHF	.	TRBV29-1	TRBJ1-5	TRBD1
TGTGCCAGCAGTTACCCGGGACAGGGGGCAGCTGAAGCTTTCTTT	CASSYPGQGAAEAFF	once	TRBV6-2/TRBV6-3	TRBJ1-1	TRBD1
TGCGCCAGCAGCCCCCGGGCTAGCGGGGTGGGAGATACGCAGTATTTT	CASSPRASGVGDTQYF	.	TRBV5-1	TRBJ2-3	TRBD2
TGTGCCAGCAGCTTAGCGGGGGGGCCTTTAGCCAAAAACATTCAGTACTTC	CASSLAGGPLAKNIQYF	.	TRBV7-2	TRBJ2-4	.